The 10 T cell receptor beta chains below come from one sample, sequenced in a study of blood T cell repertoires in COVID-19. Some clones are missing from TCRdb's copy, which holds only in-frame ones; the method was immunoSEQ multiplex PCR. The top ten hold more than 0.95% of the sample, which has approximately 450,000 clones, 75% to 90% seen once. The sequencing sample was made of PBMCs or T cells enriched from blood (not recorded which). The source is a man aged 25-40 years who had recovered from COVID-19.

V usage is TRBV5-4 and J usage is TRBJ2-3; TRBD1 agrees at 8 bases. Germline assignment: CDR1 SGHNT and CDR2 YYREEE (reference sequence). There are 15 residues in the CDR3. Germline trimming cut 2 bases from V and 2 bases from J; bases unmatched to any gene: 4. The CDR3 loop is CASSLQGVNTDTQYF. The CDR3 DNA reads as TGTGCCAGCAGCTTACAGGGGGTGAACACAGATACGCAGTATTTT. Using reference TRBV5-4 and TRBJ2-3 for the parts outside the CDR3, the full variable domain is ETGVTQSPTHLIKTRGQQVTLRCSSQSGHNTVSWYQQALGQGPQFIFQYYREEENGRGNFPPRFSGLQFPNYSSELNVNALELDDSALYLCASSLQGVNTDTQYFGPGTRLTVL.

The CDR3 DNA reads as TGTGCCAGCAGCTACTTTAGCGGGAGGGCAAGTTACAATGAGCAGTTCTTC. Amino acids: CASSYFSGRASYNEQFF. The rearrangement links TRBV5-8 to TRBJ2-1; 11 nucleotides agree with TRBD2. This CDR3 has 17 residues. V lost 3 bases to trimming and J lost 4 bases; unmatched junction nucleotides: 9. Germline CDR1 and CDR2: SGHTS and YDEGEE.

The chain joins TRBV5-1 to TRBJ1-6; D is perhaps TRBD1 (5 bases). With 4 bases removed from V and 10 bases from J, the gap between germline ends came to 21 bases. CDR1 and CDR2 (germline): SGHRS, YFSETQ. The CDR3 is made up of 16 amino acids. The CDR3 DNA sequence: TGCGCCAGCAGCGTAATGCCCGGGACTTTGGAGTCACCCCTCCACTTT. It codes for CASSVMPGTLESPLHF.

The chain links TRBV28 to TRBJ1-2; TRBD1 might be the D (5 bases). V was pared by 7 bases and J by 1 base, with 13 bases between. The germline V gene encodes CDR1 MDHEN and CDR2 SYDVKM. This CDR3 has 14 amino acids. The CDR3 nucleotides read TGTGCCAGCACCATCCCACAGGATAACTATGGCTACACCTTC. This sequence encodes CASTIPQDNYGYTF.

The rearrangement links TRBV10-3 to TRBJ2-1; 7 bases map to TRBD2. There are 13 residues in the CDR3. From germline, CDR1 is ENHRY and CDR2 SYGVKD. After removal of 6 bases from V and 8 bases from J, the junction contained 7 bases not matched to a gene. CDR3 coding DNA: TGTGCCATCAGAGGACTAGAGAGGGATGAGCAGTTCTTC. Translating gives CAIRGLERDEQFF.

This clone came up a few times. The rearrangement joins TRBV6-5 to TRBJ1-3; tentative D call: TRBD1 (6 bases). Germline assignment: CDR1 MNHEY and CDR2 SVGAGI. With 4 bases removed from V and 5 bases from J, the gap between germline ends came to 15 bases. The CDR3 covers 15 residues. CDR3 loop: CASSSARDTRNTIYF. CDR3 coding DNA: TGTGCCAGCAGTTCCGCCCGGGACACCAGAAACACCATATATTTT.

The V and J genes are TRBV9 and TRBJ2-1; D gene unclear. The CDR3 is 12 residues long. Germline loops: CDR1 SGDLS, CDR2 YYNGEE. Trimming took 3 bases from V and 7 from J, leaving 8 bases between them. The CDR3 protein is CASSASGNEQFF. In nucleotides, the CDR3 is TGTGCCAGCAGCGCCTCCGGGAATGAGCAGTTCTTC.

The rearrangement links TRBV9 to TRBJ1-1; 10 nucleotides match TRBD1. CDR3 size: 17 residues. V lost 1 base to trimming and J lost 0 bases; unmatched junction nucleotides: 6. Germline-derived CDR1 and CDR2 are SGDLS and YYNGEE. CDR3 region: CASSVFRDRGMNTEAFF. In nucleotides, the CDR3 is TGTGCCAGCAGCGTATTTAGGGACAGGGGCATGAACACTGAAGCTTTCTTT.

The genes are TRBV24-1 and TRBJ2-3; 11 positions match TRBD2. CDR1 is KGHDR and CDR2 is SFDVKD in the germline V gene. The CDR3 spans 16 residues. V gave up 4 bases and J gave up 6 bases; unmatched junction bases: 8. CDR3 loop: CATSDLGTSGEDTQYF. CDR3 nucleotide sequence: TGTGCCACCAGTGACCTAGGGACTAGCGGTGAGGATACGCAGTATTTT.

The V call is TRBV9, the J call TRBJ2-7, with TRBD2 matching over 9 bases. Germline CDR1 SGDLS, CDR2 YYNGEE. The CDR3 contains 15 residues. J gave up 2 bases and V 0 bases, and 3 bases lay outside the gene matches. CDR3 sequence reads: CASSVGAGGTYEQYF. Here the CDR3 DNA reads TGTGCCAGCAGCGTAGGGGCGGGAGGGACCTACGAGCAGTACTTC.